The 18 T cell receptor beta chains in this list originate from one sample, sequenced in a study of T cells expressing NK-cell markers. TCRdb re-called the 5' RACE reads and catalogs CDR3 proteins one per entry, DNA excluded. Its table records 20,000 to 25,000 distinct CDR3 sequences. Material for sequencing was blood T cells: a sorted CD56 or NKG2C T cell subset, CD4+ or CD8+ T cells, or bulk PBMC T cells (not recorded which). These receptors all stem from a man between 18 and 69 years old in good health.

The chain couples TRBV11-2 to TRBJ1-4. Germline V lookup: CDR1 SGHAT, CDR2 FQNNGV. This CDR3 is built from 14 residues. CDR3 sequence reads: CASSLQQNNEKLFF.

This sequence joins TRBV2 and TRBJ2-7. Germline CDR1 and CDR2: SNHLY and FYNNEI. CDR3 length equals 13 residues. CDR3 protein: CASSSGTTYEQYF.

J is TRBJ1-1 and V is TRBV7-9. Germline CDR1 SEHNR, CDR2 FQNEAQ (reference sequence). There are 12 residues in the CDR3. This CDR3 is CASFAFNTEAFF.

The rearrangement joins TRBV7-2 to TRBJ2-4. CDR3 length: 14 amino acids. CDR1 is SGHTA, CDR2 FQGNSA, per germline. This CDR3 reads CASSSASSKNIQYF.

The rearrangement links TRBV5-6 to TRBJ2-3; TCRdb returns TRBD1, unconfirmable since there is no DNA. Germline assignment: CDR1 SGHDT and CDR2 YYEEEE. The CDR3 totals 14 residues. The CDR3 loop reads CASRITGEGDTQYF.

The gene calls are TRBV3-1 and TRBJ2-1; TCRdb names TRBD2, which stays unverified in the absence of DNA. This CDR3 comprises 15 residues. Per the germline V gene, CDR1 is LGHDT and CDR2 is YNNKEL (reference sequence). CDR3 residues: CASSQGLAGGNEQFF.

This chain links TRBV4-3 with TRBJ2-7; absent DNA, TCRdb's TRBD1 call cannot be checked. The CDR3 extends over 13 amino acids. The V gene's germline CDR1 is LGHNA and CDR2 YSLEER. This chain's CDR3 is CASSRDGTYEQYF.

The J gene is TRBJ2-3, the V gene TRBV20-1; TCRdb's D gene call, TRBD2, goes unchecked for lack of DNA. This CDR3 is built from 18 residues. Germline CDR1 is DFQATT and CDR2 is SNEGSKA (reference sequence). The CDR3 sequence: CSARRSGGGDQSTDTQYF.

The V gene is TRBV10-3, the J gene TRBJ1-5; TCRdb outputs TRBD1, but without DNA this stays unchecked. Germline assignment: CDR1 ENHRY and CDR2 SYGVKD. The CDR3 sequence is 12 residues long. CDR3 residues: CAISSSGQPQHF.

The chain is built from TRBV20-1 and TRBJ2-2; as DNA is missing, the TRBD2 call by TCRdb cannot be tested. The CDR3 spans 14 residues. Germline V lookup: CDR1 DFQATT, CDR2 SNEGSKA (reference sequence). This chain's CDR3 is CSARSGGGTGELFF.

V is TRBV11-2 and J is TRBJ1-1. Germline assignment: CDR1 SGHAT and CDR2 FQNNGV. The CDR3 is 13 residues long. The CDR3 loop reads CASSFRENTEAFF.

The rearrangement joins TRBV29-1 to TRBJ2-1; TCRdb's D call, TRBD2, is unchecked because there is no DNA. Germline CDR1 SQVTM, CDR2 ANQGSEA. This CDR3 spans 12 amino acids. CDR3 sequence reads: CSVEERLAGQFF.

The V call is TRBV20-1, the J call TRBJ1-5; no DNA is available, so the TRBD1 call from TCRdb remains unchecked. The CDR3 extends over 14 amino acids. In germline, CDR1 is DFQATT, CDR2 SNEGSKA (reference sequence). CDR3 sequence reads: CSARGVGGFQPQHF.

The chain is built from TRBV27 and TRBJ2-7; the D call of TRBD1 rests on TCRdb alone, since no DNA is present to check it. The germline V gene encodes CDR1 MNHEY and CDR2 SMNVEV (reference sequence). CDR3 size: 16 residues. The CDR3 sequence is CASSLRGVDPRAEQYF.

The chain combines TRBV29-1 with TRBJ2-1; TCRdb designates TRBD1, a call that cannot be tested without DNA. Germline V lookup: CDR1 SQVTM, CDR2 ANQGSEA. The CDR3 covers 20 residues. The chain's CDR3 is CSAQGQGRIDGASSYNEQFF.

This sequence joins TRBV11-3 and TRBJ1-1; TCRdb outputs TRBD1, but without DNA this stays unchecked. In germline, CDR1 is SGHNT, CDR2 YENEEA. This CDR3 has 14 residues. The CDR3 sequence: CASSAQGANTEAFF.

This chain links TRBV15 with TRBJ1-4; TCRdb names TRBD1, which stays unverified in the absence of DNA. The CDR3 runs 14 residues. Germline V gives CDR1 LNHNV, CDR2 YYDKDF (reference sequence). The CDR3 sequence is CATSSDRVVEKLFF.

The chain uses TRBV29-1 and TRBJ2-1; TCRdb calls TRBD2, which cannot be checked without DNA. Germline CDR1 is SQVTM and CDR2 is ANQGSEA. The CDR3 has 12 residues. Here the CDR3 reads CSVDEGLGEQFF.